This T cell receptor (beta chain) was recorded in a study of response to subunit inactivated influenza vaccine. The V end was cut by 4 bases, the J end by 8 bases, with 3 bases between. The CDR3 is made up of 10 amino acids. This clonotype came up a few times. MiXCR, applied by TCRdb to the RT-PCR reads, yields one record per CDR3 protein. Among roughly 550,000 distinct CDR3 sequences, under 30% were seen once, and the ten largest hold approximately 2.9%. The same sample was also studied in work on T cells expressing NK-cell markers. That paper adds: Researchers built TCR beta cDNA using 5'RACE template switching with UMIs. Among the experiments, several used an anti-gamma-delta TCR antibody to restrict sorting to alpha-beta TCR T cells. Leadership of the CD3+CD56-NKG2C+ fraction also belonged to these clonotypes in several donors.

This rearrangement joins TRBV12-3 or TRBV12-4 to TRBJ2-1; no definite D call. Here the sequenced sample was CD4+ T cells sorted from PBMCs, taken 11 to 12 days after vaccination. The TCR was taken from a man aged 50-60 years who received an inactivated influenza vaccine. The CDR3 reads CASSSYEQFF. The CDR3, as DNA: TGTGCCAGCAGTTCTTATGAGCAGTTCTTC.